This TCR beta chain emerged from a study of blood T cell repertoires in COVID-19. In the study overall: The samples span acute and convalescent COVID-19 from the United States, Italy and Spain. In each case, the material was cDNA or gDNA derived from T cells, B-cell-depleted T cells, or PBMCs.

Germline lookup yields CDR1 LNHDA and CDR2 SQIVND (reference sequence). The CDR3 sequence is 17 residues long. V was pared by 4 bases and J by 2 bases, with 17 bases between. TCRdb's copy holds only in-frame clones and misses some; the assay was immunoSEQ multiplex PCR. Here the sample spans under 250,000 clones, 84% being singletons. This clonotype was obtained from a man aged 45-65 years with acute or convalescent COVID-19. The specimen was peripheral blood. The chain is built from TRBV19 and TRBJ2-2; perhaps TRBD1 as D (6 bases). CDR3 bases: TGTGCCAGTAGTACCTCACTTTACAGGGCTAACACCGGGGAGCTGTTTTTT. This encodes CASSTSLYRANTGELFF.